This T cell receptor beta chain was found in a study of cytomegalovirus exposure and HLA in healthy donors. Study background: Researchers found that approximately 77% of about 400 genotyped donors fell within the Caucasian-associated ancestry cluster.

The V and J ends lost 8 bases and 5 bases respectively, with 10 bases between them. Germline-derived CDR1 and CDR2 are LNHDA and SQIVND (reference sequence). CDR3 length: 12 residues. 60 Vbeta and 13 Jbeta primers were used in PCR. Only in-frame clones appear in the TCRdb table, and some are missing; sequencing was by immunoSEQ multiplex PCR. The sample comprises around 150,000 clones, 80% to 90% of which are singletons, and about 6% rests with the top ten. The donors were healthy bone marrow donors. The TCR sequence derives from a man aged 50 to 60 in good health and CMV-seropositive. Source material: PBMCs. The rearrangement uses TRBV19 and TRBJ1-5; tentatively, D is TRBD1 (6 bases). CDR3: CASEQGDQPQHF. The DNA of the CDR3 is TGTGCCAGTGAACAGGGCGATCAGCCCCAGCATTTT. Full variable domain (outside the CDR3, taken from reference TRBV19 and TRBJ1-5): DGGITQSPKYLFRKEGQNVTLSCEQNLNHDAMYWYRQDPGQGLRLIYYSQIVNDFQKGDIAEGYSVSREKKESFPLTVTSAQKNPTAFYLCASEQGDQPQHFGDGTRLSIL.